The T cell receptor beta chain described here comes from a study of OX40 agonist ivuxolimab in advanced cancers. Across the study: A partial response was reached by three patients: one with hepatocellular carcinoma and two with cutaneous melanoma.

Findings of the study overall: Normalized T-cell clonal expansion was also low in some nonresponders.

Measured with immunoSEQ multiplex PCR; TCRdb has only the in-frame clones, and not every one. This sample has 55,000 to 75,000 clones; 75% to 90% occur once, and the top ten carry 0.37%. Enrollment shut out patients with autoimmune disease history or systemic immunosuppression. Germline CDR1 and CDR2: SGHRS and YFSETQ. The CDR3 runs to 14 residues. Trimming cost V 0 bases and J 3 bases, with 7 bases left between them. This clone occurred once. Its target is not known. The sequence came from an adult with an advanced solid tumor such as melanoma, head and neck, liver or kidney cancer. The source material was CD4+ or CD8+ T cells sorted from blood, sampled in a trial of the OX40 agonist ivuxolimab. This chain uses TRBV5-1 with TRBJ1-3; no firm D call. The CDR3 reads CASSLAQNGNTIYF. CDR3 bases: TGCGCCAGCAGCTTGGCACAGAATGGAAACACCATATATTTT.